The 30 T cell receptor beta chains listed next were all sequenced from one sample in a study of coeliac disease. Findings and caveats of the study: Control samples showed higher TRB and TRG clonality than intraepithelial and lamina propria samples in active celiac disease.

The repertoire was sequenced with immunoSEQ multiplex PCR; TCRdb's copy has only in-frame clones and lacks some. The table lists about 4,200 clones, under 70% of them singletons. Their antigens remain unidentified. Sequences were obtained from intraepithelial lymphocytes from the gut. The receptors originated from a woman between 18 and 29 years old with active celiac disease.

This rearrangement joins TRBV6-1 to TRBJ1-1; 8 positions match TRBD1. Trimming removed 0 bases from V and 7 bases from J; junction bases left unmatched: 4. Per germline, CDR1 MNHNS and CDR2 SASEGT. The CDR3 is made up of 14 amino acids. CDR3 region: CASSEADRAGEAFF. CDR3 in DNA: TGTGCCAGCAGTGAAGCGGACAGGGCTGGTGAAGCTTTCTTT.

This CDR3 reads CASSPINRDSTYEQYF. The CDR3 DNA sequence: TGTGCCAGCAGCCCGATAAATCGGGACAGCACCTACGAGCAGTACTTC. The V gene is TRBV5-6, the J gene TRBJ2-7; 7 positions match TRBD1. The CDR3 sequence is 16 residues long. The V and J ends lost 4 bases and 2 bases, in that order; junction bases with no gene match: 12. CDR1 SGHDT and CDR2 YYEEEE come from the germline V gene. Filled out from reference TRBV5-6 and TRBJ2-7, the complete variable domain reads DAGVTQSPTHLIKTRGQQVTLRCSPKSGHDTVSWYQQALGQGPQFIFQYYEEEERQRGNFPDRFSGHQFPNYSSELNVNALLLGDSALYLCASSPINRDSTYEQYFGPGTRLTVT.

This chain connects TRBV7-2 to TRBJ1-5, with D unclear. Deletions cut 1 base from V and 9 bases from J, with 13 bases between. The CDR3 is 14 amino acids. Germline loops: CDR1 SGHTA, CDR2 FQGNSA. The CDR3 here is CASSLGPDGWPQHF. The CDR3 coding sequence is TGTGCCAGCAGCTTAGGGCCTGATGGTTGGCCCCAGCATTTT.

The sample holds one count of this clone. The chain carries TRBV10-3 and TRBJ2-2; 7 bases line up with TRBD1. V dropped 10 bases and J dropped 0; count of bases not matched to a gene: 2. Per the germline V gene, CDR1 is ENHRY and CDR2 is SYGVKD. This CDR3 comprises 13 residues. The CDR3 reads CATGTANTGELFF. The CDR3 DNA reads as TGTGCCACCGGGACAGCGAACACCGGGGAGCTGTTTTTT.

The chain uses TRBV7-2 and TRBJ2-1; TRBD2 matches at 8 bases. Looked up from germline, CDR1 is SGHTA and CDR2 is FQGNSA. Trimming cost V 5 bases and J 7 bases; bases outside gene matches: 13. The CDR3 covers 16 residues. CDR3 bases: TGTGCCAGCAGCCCCCCCGGGACTAGGGTCCGGAATGAGCAGTTCTTC. Translation: CASSPPGTRVRNEQFF. The variable domain in full, with the rest retrieved from reference TRBV7-2 and TRBJ2-1, is GAGVSQSPSNKVTEKGKDVELRCDPISGHTALYWYRQSLGQGLEFLIYFQGNSAPDKSGLPSDRFSAERTGGSVSTLTIQRTQQEDSAVYLCASSPPGTRVRNEQFFGPGTRLTVL.

This clone was recorded a few times. The chain recombines TRBV27 with TRBJ2-1; 14 bases align to TRBD2. Germline V lookup: CDR1 MNHEY, CDR2 SMNVEV (reference sequence). The ends lost 4 bases at V and 8 bases at J; junction bases unmatched: 1. The CDR3 consists of 14 residues. The CDR3 DNA reads as TGTGCCAGCAGTTCGGGACTAGCGGGGGATGAGCAGTTCTTC. Translating gives CASSSGLAGDEQFF.

This clone was detected a few times. The J gene is TRBJ2-3, the V gene TRBV2, with TRBD2 matching 9 bases. The junction had 8 bases not matched to a gene; V was cut back by 10 bases and J by 3 bases. Germline CDR1 is SNHLY and CDR2 is FYNNEI. The CDR3 sequence is 14 residues long. DNA of the CDR3: TGTGCCACCCAATTAGCGGGAGTAACAGATACGCAGTATTTT. It is translated as CATQLAGVTDTQYF.

This clone has just a few counts. The chain joins TRBV7-3 to TRBJ1-1, with 7 positions matching TRBD1. CDR3 length equals 16 residues. V was pared by 5 bases and J by 5 bases, with 14 bases of the junction left unmatched. CDR1 SGHTA and CDR2 FQGTGA come from the germline V gene. CDR3 loop: CASSPTGQLEWTEAFF. CDR3 DNA: TGTGCCAGCAGCCCAACGGGACAGCTTGAATGGACTGAAGCTTTCTTT.

The chain links TRBV7-9 to TRBJ2-7, with D tentatively TRBD1 (5 bases). The length of the CDR3 is 14 residues. Germline loops: CDR1 SEHNR, CDR2 FQNEAQ (reference sequence). V lost 1 base, J lost 4 bases, and 11 bases lay in between. CDR3 in DNA: TGTGCCAGCAGCTTAGATAGGGGCCCGTACGAGCAGTACTTC. Protein product: CASSLDRGPYEQYF. The variable domain in full, with the rest retrieved from reference TRBV7-9 and TRBJ2-7, is DTGVSQNPRHKITKRGQNVTFRCDPISEHNRLYWYRQTLGQGPEFLTYFQNEAQLEKSRLLSDRFSAERPKGSFSTLEIQRTEQGDSAMYLCASSLDRGPYEQYFGPGTRLTVT.

J is TRBJ1-1 and V is TRBV5-1; D is uncertain. V was clipped by 2 bases and J by 1 base, with 15 bases between them. This CDR3 is built from 16 residues. Germline assignment: CDR1 SGHRS and CDR2 YFSETQ. CDR3 protein: CASSLYTAVPNTEAFF. As DNA, the CDR3 is TGCGCCAGCAGCTTATACACAGCTGTCCCGAACACTGAAGCTTTCTTT.

This clone was detected only a few times. The chain combines TRBV2 with TRBJ2-2, with 8 bases lining up with TRBD2. The CDR3 length is 17 residues. Trimming cost V 1 base and J 5 bases; bases outside gene matches: 9. CDR1 is SNHLY, CDR2 FYNNEI, per germline. CDR3 amino acids: CASSEEGGGSRTGELFF. The CDR3, as DNA: TGTGCCAGCAGTGAAGAGGGCGGGGGGTCGAGAACCGGGGAGCTGTTTTTT.

This sequence joins TRBV9 and TRBJ1-3; unclear D gene. Per the germline V gene, CDR1 is SGDLS and CDR2 is YYNGEE. The CDR3 has 15 residues. Trimming stripped 3 bases from V and 0 bases from J, with 10 bases between. This chain's CDR3 is CASSAGGLSGNTIYF. The CDR3 region has the DNA TGTGCCAGCAGCGCAGGAGGACTCTCTGGAAACACCATATATTTT.

The rearrangement uses TRBV5-4 and TRBJ2-7; 8 bases line up with TRBD2. Germline V gives CDR1 SGHNT, CDR2 YYREEE (reference sequence). V lost 0 bases, J lost 6 bases, and 14 bases stayed unmatched. CDR3 length: 17 amino acids. CDR3 protein: CASSLGMGGGSPLEQYF. CDR3 coding DNA: TGTGCCAGCAGCTTGGGCATGGGCGGGGGGTCGCCCCTCGAGCAGTACTTC.

With respect to this clone: At the DNA level, this CDR3 is encoded by other sequences in the same sample as well. The rearrangement links TRBV4-1 to TRBJ2-7, with TRBD1 matching 7 bases. Trimming at V came to 0 bases and at J to 4 bases, leaving 9 bases not matched to a gene. The CDR3 has 16 amino acids. Germline V gene sequence: CDR1 MGHRA, CDR2 YSYEKL. The CDR3 sequence is CASSQDLSGQPYEQYF. CDR3 in DNA: TGCGCCAGCAGCCAAGATTTATCGGGACAGCCTTACGAGCAGTACTTC.

The chain is built from TRBV5-4 and TRBJ2-7; 8 positions match TRBD2. This CDR3 spans 13 amino acids. V shed 3 bases, J shed 4 bases, and the junction held 3 bases outside the gene matches. Looked up from germline, CDR1 is SGHNT and CDR2 is YYREEE (reference sequence). The CDR3 loop is CASSWGGGYEQYF. The CDR3 DNA reads as TGTGCCAGCAGCTGGGGCGGGGGGTACGAGCAGTACTTC.

The V call is TRBV4-1, the J call TRBJ2-1, with 12 bases lining up with TRBD2. Unmatched junction bases numbered 13, after V lost 6 bases and J lost 4 bases. Germline values: CDR1 MGHRA, CDR2 YSYEKL. The CDR3 covers 18 residues. In DNA, the CDR3 is TGCGCCAGCAGTTATCCGGGACTAGCGGGTGGTGGTTACAATGAGCAGTTCTTC. It yields the protein CASSYPGLAGGGYNEQFF.

A single count supports this clone. The chain joins TRBV27 to TRBJ2-7, with TRBD1 as a possible D gene (5 bases). CDR3 size: 15 residues. V lost 0 bases to trimming and J lost 7 bases, with 16 bases between them. Germline-derived CDR1 and CDR2 are MNHEY and SMNVEV (reference sequence). This CDR3 reads CASSLSSHRGREQYF. The DNA for the CDR3 is TGTGCCAGCAGTTTATCGAGCCATAGGGGAAGAGAGCAGTACTTC.

The gene calls are TRBV5-6 and TRBJ2-7, with 10 bases that match TRBD1. CDR3 length: 14 residues. Germline lookup yields CDR1 SGHDT and CDR2 YYEEEE. The ends lost 2 bases at V and 4 bases at J; junction bases unmatched: 3. The CDR3 DNA reads as TGTGCCAGCAGCTTAGGGACAGGGGTGTACGAGCAGTACTTC. Translating gives CASSLGTGVYEQYF.

This clone was seen more than once but under ten times. The rearrangement uses TRBV30 and TRBJ2-7; 13 bases are a match to TRBD2. Germline CDR1 GTSNPN, CDR2 SVGIG (reference sequence). Unmatched junction bases numbered 3, after V lost 2 bases and J lost 2 bases. CDR3 length: 15 residues. The CDR3 nucleotides are TGTGCCTGGAGTTCCACTAGCGGGGGGGCCTACGAGCAGTACTTC. Translated: CAWSSTSGGAYEQYF.

The V call is TRBV28, the J call TRBJ1-1; TRBD1 might be the D (5 bases). Trimming removed 7 bases from V and 4 bases from J, with 10 bases in between. This CDR3 contains 12 residues. Germline V gene lookup returns CDR1 MDHEN and CDR2 SYDVKM. The CDR3 loop is CASNGGGTEAFF. The CDR3 DNA reads TGTGCCAGCAACGGGGGAGGCACTGAAGCTTTCTTT.

The chain joins TRBV19 to TRBJ1-5, with 8 bases lining up with TRBD1. V was clipped by 7 bases and J by 0 bases; unmatched bases: 8. The CDR3 has 16 amino acids. Germline CDR1 LNHDA, CDR2 SQIVND (reference sequence). The CDR3 reads CASITTGGISNQPQHF. CDR3 bases: TGTGCCAGTATAACAACAGGGGGAATTAGCAATCAGCCCCAGCATTTT.

The table lists this clone with a count of one. The J gene is TRBJ1-3, the V gene TRBV10-1; no clear D gene. The CDR3 is made up of 11 amino acids. Per germline, CDR1 WNHNN and CDR2 SYGVQD (reference sequence). The V end was cut by 7 bases, the J end by 4 bases, with 5 bases between. The CDR3 nucleotides read TGCGCCAGCAACAAAGGAAACACCATATATTTT. Amino acids: CASNKGNTIYF.

This clone was counted only a few times. This sequence joins TRBV5-4 and TRBJ2-6, with TRBD2 matching over 12 bases. This CDR3 region has 18 residues. Unmatched junction bases numbered 5, after V lost 4 bases and J lost 0 bases. The V gene's germline CDR1 is SGHNT and CDR2 YYREEE (reference sequence). In DNA form, the CDR3 reads TGTGCCAGCAGCCCAAGGACTAGCGGGGTCTCTGGGGCCAACGTCCTGACTTTC. This sequence encodes CASSPRTSGVSGANVLTF.

V and J are TRBV5-5 and TRBJ2-4, with D maybe TRBD1 (5 bases). The V end lost 4 bases, the J end lost 4 bases, and 9 bases lay between the germline ends. The V gene's germline CDR1 is SGHKS and CDR2 YYEKEE (reference sequence). The length of the CDR3 is 13 residues. The CDR3, as DNA: TGTGCCAGCAGCGTGGACATAAAAAACATTCAGTACTTC. It codes for CASSVDIKNIQYF.

This chain links TRBV7-2 with TRBJ1-3; unclear D gene. Trimming removed 8 bases from V and 3 bases from J, with 11 bases in between. The CDR3 sequence is 13 residues long. From germline, CDR1 is SGHTA and CDR2 FQGNSA. The CDR3 here is CASSTADGNTIYF. The CDR3 nucleotides read TGTGCCAGCTCGACTGCTGATGGAAACACCATATATTTT.

The chain links TRBV6-1 to TRBJ2-7, with D perhaps TRBD1 (5 bases). The V end lost 6 bases, the J end lost 2 bases, and 14 bases lay between the germline ends. Germline CDR1 is MNHNS and CDR2 is SASEGT. This CDR3 spans 14 amino acids. The CDR3 region has the DNA TGTGCCAGCAGGGTAAAGGGGTTTCCCTACGAGCAGTACTTC. This sequence encodes CASRVKGFPYEQYF.

This clone was counted between two and nine times. The chain is built from TRBV7-6 and TRBJ2-1; perhaps TRBD2 as D (6 bases). Germline CDR1 SGHVS, CDR2 FNYEAQ. This CDR3 has 17 residues. V lost 1 base, J lost 4 bases, and 17 bases lay in between. CDR3 sequence: CASSLGREAGLYNEQFF. CDR3 nucleotide sequence: TGTGCCAGCAGCTTAGGGAGGGAAGCGGGCCTTTACAATGAGCAGTTCTTC.

The V and J genes are TRBV11-2 and TRBJ2-1; 13 bases line up with TRBD2. Losses at the gene ends were 3 bases for V and 5 bases for J; bases not matched to a gene: 4. Germline loops: CDR1 SGHAT, CDR2 FQNNGV. This CDR3 is built from 16 residues. CDR3 loop: CASSFGTSGANNEQFF. The CDR3 DNA reads as TGTGCCAGCAGCTTCGGGACTAGCGGGGCCAACAATGAGCAGTTCTTC.

This clone has a handful of counts. The chain combines TRBV27 with TRBJ1-3, with D hard to call. The V end lost 5 bases, the J end lost 2 bases, and 7 bases lay between the germline ends. CDR1 is MNHEY and CDR2 is SMNVEV in the germline V gene (reference sequence). CDR3 size: 13 residues. The CDR3 sequence is CASSRGPGNTIYF. The CDR3 DNA reads TGTGCCAGCAGTCGGGGTCCTGGAAACACCATATATTTT.

The J gene is TRBJ2-5, the V gene TRBV28, with D perhaps TRBD2 (6 bases). The CDR3 is made up of 14 amino acids. With 8 bases removed from V and 3 bases from J, the gap between germline ends came to 16 bases. Looked up from germline, CDR1 is MDHEN and CDR2 is SYDVKM. CDR3 nucleotides: TGTGCCAGCGTAACCCGCGGGAAAAAAGAGACCCAGTACTTC. Amino acids: CASVTRGKKETQYF.